The clone carrying this T cell receptor beta chain was counted a single time. Under the authors' procedure: Reference gene primer amplification gave nucleated cell count estimates. TCRdb's table, derived via immunoSEQ multiplex PCR, lists solely in-frame clones and lacks some. D and trimming were read from the DNA, whereas the V and J calls and clone size are those reported in that table. The table records 200,000 to 300,000 clones, about 91% of them present only once. Cohort assignment relied on participant-reported clinical history. These data are taken from a study of blood T cell repertoires in COVID-19. Study background: Collection of acute and convalescent COVID-19 samples took place in the United States, Italy and Spain. Sample material is recorded as cDNA or gDNA derived from T cells, B-cell-depleted T cells, or PBMCs.

The V and J ends lost 1 base and 5 bases respectively, with 16 bases between them. The length of the CDR3 is 16 residues. Germline CDR1 is SGHDN and CDR2 is FVKESK. Sequencing was done on a sample of PBMCs or T cells enriched from blood (not recorded which). The TCR sequence derives from a middle-aged woman with acute COVID-19. V usage is TRBV14 and J usage is TRBJ2-3; D is uncertain. The chain's CDR3 is CASSQAVTSRGDTQYF. For the CDR3, the DNA is TGTGCCAGCAGCCAAGCGGTCACGAGTCGCGGAGATACGCAGTATTTT.